The 16 T cell receptor beta chains listed next were all sequenced from one sample in a study of T cell responses to AZD1222 COVID-19 vaccine. Method: immunoSEQ multiplex PCR; TCRdb's copy keeps in-frame clones and lacks some. The sample yields approximately 140,000 clones, about 90% seen once. The starting material was peripheral blood, obtained 28 days after the second dose of the MenACWY control vaccine. Receptors were obtained from an adult who received the MenACWY meningococcal vaccine as a control.

This chain joins TRBV28 and TRBJ2-2; D gene unclear. The CDR3 runs to 12 residues. From germline, CDR1 is MDHEN and CDR2 SYDVKM. Trimming cost V 5 bases and J 7 bases, with 8 bases left between them. The CDR3 nucleotides are TGTGCCAGCAGTCCCCTTATCGGGGAGCTGTTTTTT. It encodes CASSPLIGELFF.

The chain links TRBV2 to TRBJ1-4, with D tentatively TRBD1 (5 bases). The V and J ends lost 6 bases and 8 bases respectively, with 19 bases between them. CDR1 SNHLY and CDR2 FYNNEI come from the germline V gene. CDR3 length: 15 amino acids. CDR3 coding DNA: TGTGCCAGCAGCGAGGGGCATGGGGCGGTGGAAAAACTGTTTTTT. It encodes CASSEGHGAVEKLFF. The full variable domain, completed using reference TRBV2 and TRBJ1-4, is EPEVTQTPSHQVTQMGQEVILRCVPISNHLYFYWYRQILGQKVEFLVSFYNNEISEKSEIFDDQFSVERPDGSNFTLKIRSTKLEDSAMYFCASSEGHGAVEKLFFGSGTQLSVL.

V gene TRBV4-2 combines with J gene TRBJ2-7; 9 nucleotides agree with TRBD2. Germline V CDR1 and CDR2: LGHNA, YNFKEQ. V shed 0 bases, J shed 2 bases, and the junction held 5 bases outside the gene matches. The CDR3 runs 16 residues. The CDR3 sequence is CASSQDASGTPYEQYF. The CDR3 DNA reads as TGTGCCAGCAGCCAAGATGCTAGCGGGACACCCTACGAGCAGTACTTC.

This clone was detected only once. V gene TRBV20-1 combines with J gene TRBJ2-5; D is uncertain. Trimming pared 7 bases from V and 5 bases from J, leaving 11 bases between. This CDR3 has 11 residues. Germline CDR1 is DFQATT and CDR2 is SNEGSKA (reference sequence). CDR3 nucleotide sequence: TGCAGTGAACAAGAGTTGGAGACCCAGTACTTC. Protein: CSEQELETQYF.

The gene calls are TRBV5-1 and TRBJ2-7; D uncertain. CDR1 and CDR2 from the germline V gene are SGHRS and YFSETQ. Trimming left V 1 base short and J 0 bases short, with 8 bases between. This CDR3 is built from 14 residues. The CDR3 loop is CASSLKFSSYEQYF. The CDR3 DNA follows: TGCGCCAGCAGCTTGAAGTTCAGCTCCTACGAGCAGTACTTC.

V gene TRBV13 combines with J gene TRBJ1-4, with D unresolved. In germline, CDR1 is PRHDT, CDR2 FYEKMQ (reference sequence). This CDR3 region has 14 residues. The germline V and J ends were trimmed by 5 bases and 7 bases, with 14 bases remaining between them. CDR3 sequence: CASSQTAGSEKLFF. The CDR3 DNA sequence: TGTGCCAGCAGCCAAACGGCGGGTTCTGAAAAACTGTTTTTT.

This clone was observed a few times. J is TRBJ2-2 and V is TRBV6-2 or TRBV6-3; 8 bases map to TRBD1. The CDR3 sequence is 17 residues long. V was pared by 6 bases and J by 2 bases, with 11 bases of the junction left unmatched. Germline V gene lookup returns CDR1 MNHEY and CDR2 SVGEGT. CDR3 region: CASSPRQGQVNTGELFF. For the CDR3, the DNA is TGTGCCAGCAGCCCCAGGCAGGGACAGGTTAACACCGGGGAGCTGTTTTTT.

The rearrangement links TRBV3-1 (or the pseudogene TRBV3-2) to TRBJ1-6; TRBD1 aligns across 8 bases. This CDR3 has 15 residues. V was clipped by 4 bases and J by 8 bases; unmatched bases: 7. The V gene's germline CDR1 is LGHDT and CDR2 YNNKEL (reference sequence). This chain's CDR3 is CASSLRTGKHSPLHF. CDR3 nucleotides: TGTGCCAGCAGCCTCAGGACAGGGAAGCATTCACCCCTCCACTTT.

Concerning this clone: At one end the junction does not follow the germline gene, possibly because of a read error. V usage is TRBV7-7 and J usage is TRBJ2-1; perhaps D is TRBD1 or TRBD2 (5 bases each). The germline V gene encodes CDR1 SSHAT and CDR2 FNYEAQ (reference sequence). The CDR3 is made up of 16 amino acids. This chain's CDR3 is CASSYQVSGPNNEQFF. In DNA form, the CDR3 reads TGTGCTAGCAGCTATCAGGTATCGGGGCCCAACAATGAGCAGTTCTTC.

V usage is TRBV2 and J usage is TRBJ2-2; tentatively, D is TRBD2 (5 bases). The CDR3 loop spans 14 amino acids. With 5 bases removed from V and 7 bases from J, the gap between germline ends came to 14 bases. Germline V gene lookup returns CDR1 SNHLY and CDR2 FYNNEI. CDR3 coding DNA: TGTGCCAGCAGTACCACGGCGGGTAGCGGGGAGCTGTTTTTT. This translates into CASSTTAGSGELFF.

The chain employs TRBV28 and TRBJ1-5, with D tentatively TRBD1 (5 bases). V was pared by 3 bases and J by 7 bases, with 7 bases between. The germline V gene has CDR1 MDHEN and CDR2 SYDVKM. This CDR3 has 12 residues. This CDR3 reads CASSFRAQPQHF. The CDR3 nucleotides are TGTGCCAGCAGTTTCAGGGCCCAGCCCCAGCATTTT.

The chain is built from TRBV5-1 and TRBJ2-1; 8 positions agree with TRBD1. Germline assignment: CDR1 SGHRS and CDR2 YFSETQ. V trimming: 2 bases; J trimming: 6 bases; junction bases outside the gene matches: 1. The CDR3 contains 13 residues. For the CDR3, the DNA is TGCGCCAGCAGCTTACAGGGGGTCAATGAGCAGTTCTTC. As protein: CASSLQGVNEQFF.

This chain connects TRBV2 to TRBJ1-1; no reliable D call. The germline V gene has CDR1 SNHLY and CDR2 FYNNEI. V dropped 7 bases and J dropped 3 bases, with 9 bases sitting between them. The CDR3 extends over 12 amino acids. The chain's CDR3 is CASKEGYTEAFF. DNA for the CDR3: TGTGCCAGCAAGGAGGGTTACACTGAAGCTTTCTTT.

The chain is built from TRBV6-5 and TRBJ2-7; 9 bases line up with TRBD1. The V gene end was trimmed by 6 bases and the J gene end by 6 bases; junction bases not matched to a gene: 6. The V gene's germline CDR1 is MNHEY and CDR2 SVGAGI. The CDR3 runs to 13 residues. CDR3 nucleotides: TGTGCCAGCAGACAGGGGGCCTCAGGCGAGCAGTACTTC. As protein: CASRQGASGEQYF.

The genes are TRBV7-9 and TRBJ1-1; no clear D gene. Germline V CDR1 and CDR2: SEHNR, FQNEAQ (reference sequence). The ends were cut back, 2 bases at V and 0 bases at J, with 10 bases in the middle. The CDR3 loop spans 15 amino acids. In nucleotides, the CDR3 is TGTGCCAGCAGCTTAAAAGGATCCATGAACACTGAAGCTTTCTTT. Protein product: CASSLKGSMNTEAFF.

This rearrangement joins TRBV12-5 to TRBJ2-3; D remains unclear. The length of the CDR3 is 16 residues. Trimming left V 4 bases short and J 4 bases short, with 18 bases between. From germline, CDR1 is LGHNT and CDR2 FRNRAP. DNA for the CDR3: TGTGCTAGTGGTTCGCGAGAGGTGGGGATATCAGATACGCAGTATTTT. The encoded protein is CASGSREVGISDTQYF.